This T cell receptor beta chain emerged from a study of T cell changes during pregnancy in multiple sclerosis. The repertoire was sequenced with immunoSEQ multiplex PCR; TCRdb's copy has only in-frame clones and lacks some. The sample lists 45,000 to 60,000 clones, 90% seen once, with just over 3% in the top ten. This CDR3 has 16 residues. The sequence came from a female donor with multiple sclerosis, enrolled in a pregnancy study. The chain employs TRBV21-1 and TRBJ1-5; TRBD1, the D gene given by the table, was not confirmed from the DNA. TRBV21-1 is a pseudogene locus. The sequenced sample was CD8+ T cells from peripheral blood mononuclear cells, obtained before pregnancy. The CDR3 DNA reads TGTGCCAGCAGCATTTTACAGACAGATAGCAATCAGCCCCAGCATTTT. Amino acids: CASSILQTDSNQPQHF.